The 32 T cell receptor beta chains below were found in one sample sequenced in a study of blood T cell repertoires in COVID-19. Measured with immunoSEQ multiplex PCR; TCRdb has only the in-frame clones, and not every one. The data show 200,000 or so clones, 85% seen once. Sequencing was carried out using peripheral blood. Receptors originate from a man in his fifties or sixties with COVID-19, enrolled during active disease.

The chain employs TRBV5-1 and TRBJ2-7; TRBD1 matches at 8 bases. V lost 0 bases and J lost 3; bases outside the gene matches: 5. The CDR3 loop spans 15 amino acids. Per germline, CDR1 SGHRS and CDR2 YFSETQ. This chain's CDR3 is CASSLVQGAYYEQYF. In nucleotides, the CDR3 is TGCGCCAGCAGCTTGGTTCAGGGGGCTTACTACGAGCAGTACTTC.

The chain uses TRBV6-6 and TRBJ1-4; TRBD1 might be the D (6 bases). The V gene's germline CDR1 is MNHNY and CDR2 SVGAGI (reference sequence). V lost 6 bases to trimming and J lost 6 bases, with 17 bases between them. The CDR3 length is 15 residues. The CDR3 loop is CASSPGGARYEKLFF. As DNA, the CDR3 is TGTGCCAGCAGCCCGGGGGGGGCAAGGTATGAAAAACTGTTTTTT.

The gene calls are TRBV7-3 and TRBJ2-3; 7 bases are shared with TRBD2. This CDR3 has 21 amino acids. J gave up 3 bases and V 1 base, and 22 bases lay outside the gene matches. CDR1 is SGHTA and CDR2 is FQGTGA in the germline V gene. CDR3: CASSLNRPFLLAGQRTDTQYF. The CDR3 region has the DNA TGTGCCAGCAGCTTAAACCGACCTTTCCTTTTAGCGGGCCAAAGAACAGATACGCAGTATTTT.

The rearrangement joins TRBV9 to TRBJ1-4; no definite D call. The V end was cut by 3 bases, the J end by 14 bases, with 17 bases between. Per germline, CDR1 SGDLS and CDR2 YYNGEE. This CDR3 has 13 amino acids. The CDR3 DNA sequence: TGTGCCAGCAGCGCCAACCCCCCCAACGGGCTGTTTTTT. The encoded protein is CASSANPPNGLFF. Based on the CDR3 plus reference TRBV9 and TRBJ1-4, the full variable domain is DSGVTQTPKHLITATGQRVTLRCSPRSGDLSVYWYQQSLDQGLQFLIQYYNGEERAKGNILERFSAQQFPDLHSELNLSSLELGDSALYFCASSANPPNGLFFGSGTQLSVL.

The CDR3 DNA is TGTGCCAGCAGCAGAGGCCGCCCGGCAGGGGTCTCCAACTATGGCTACACCTTC. It translates to CASSRGRPAGVSNYGYTF. The rearrangement links TRBV21-1 to TRBJ1-2; TRBD1, the table's D call, lacks a check against the DNA. TRBV21-1 is termed a pseudogene. The CDR3 consists of 18 residues.

This clone has a single count. This chain joins TRBV24-1 and TRBJ1-4, with TRBD1 matching 7 bases. This CDR3 has 13 amino acids. Trimming at V came to 9 bases and at J to 3 bases, leaving 3 bases not matched to a gene. CDR1 is KGHDR and CDR2 is SFDVKD in the germline V gene. CDR3 coding DNA: TGTGCCACCTCGAGGGGGCCTAATGAAAAACTGTTTTTT. The encoded protein is CATSRGPNEKLFF.

This clone was found once. CDR3 in DNA: TGTGCCAGCAGCCAGAGGTTTGGACTAAGTAGCGGGGAGCTGTTTTTT. Its translation is CASSQRFGLSSGELFF. The V call is TRBV7-9, the J call TRBJ2-2; a possible D gene is TRBD2 (6 bases). Germline V CDR1 and CDR2: SEHNR, FQNEAQ (reference sequence). The CDR3 consists of 16 residues. Trimming shortened V by 5 bases and J by 7 bases, and 20 bases separated the two germline ends.

This sequence joins TRBV7-2 and TRBJ1-2; tentatively, D is TRBD1 (6 bases). Germline assignment: CDR1 SGHTA and CDR2 FQGNSA. The CDR3 has 16 residues. V lost 5 bases to trimming and J lost 3 bases, with 19 bases between them. The CDR3 DNA sequence: TGTGCCAGCAGCCTACTACAGGGCCTAGGGGACTATGGCTACACCTTC. Protein product: CASSLLQGLGDYGYTF.

The V gene is TRBV6-5, the J gene TRBJ1-2; weak D call: TRBD1 (6 bases). Germline loops: CDR1 MNHEY, CDR2 SVGAGI. The CDR3 extends over 13 amino acids. V dropped 11 bases and J dropped 7 bases, with 20 bases sitting between them. The DNA of the CDR3 is TGTGCCTACCAAGATAACAGGGAATCTGGCTACACCTTC. Residues: CAYQDNRESGYTF.

The chain couples TRBV5-1 to TRBJ2-4; 9 nucleotides line up with TRBD1. Germline V lookup: CDR1 SGHRS, CDR2 YFSETQ. This CDR3 has 16 amino acids. With 4 bases clipped from V and 0 bases from J, the junction kept 5 bases outside the gene matches. The CDR3 here is CASSGGQGIAKNIQYF. DNA of the CDR3: TGCGCCAGCAGCGGAGGACAGGGGATAGCCAAAAACATTCAGTACTTC.

The chain couples TRBV28 to TRBJ1-2; 12 bases are a match to TRBD1. CDR3 length equals 15 residues. Germline loops: CDR1 MDHEN, CDR2 SYDVKM. V gave up 5 bases and J gave up 6 bases; unmatched junction bases: 7. CDR3 DNA sequence: TGTGCCAGCAGTACTTGGGACAGGGGGCGGGATGGCTACACCTTC. Translated, it gives CASSTWDRGRDGYTF.

The V call is TRBV18, the J call TRBJ2-1; weak D call: TRBD1 (6 bases). This CDR3 contains 15 residues. Deletions cut 0 bases from V and 5 bases from J, with 11 bases between. CDR1 KGHSH and CDR2 LQKENI come from the germline V gene. The CDR3: CASSPPGTTHNEQFF. CDR3 nucleotides: TGTGCCAGCTCACCACCCGGGACAACGCACAATGAGCAGTTCTTC.

CDR3 in DNA: TGCAGCGTTGGGGTGCAGGGTCATGAGCAGTTCTTC. This sequence encodes CSVGVQGHEQFF. The chain has TRBV29-1 and TRBJ2-1, with D possibly TRBD1 on 5 matching bases. Germline-derived CDR1 and CDR2 are SQVTM and ANQGSEA. This CDR3 spans 12 amino acids. Trimming cost V 4 bases and J 8 bases, with 12 bases left between them.

A single count supports this clone. The chain has TRBV7-9 and TRBJ2-6; D unclear. Germline V gives CDR1 SEHNR, CDR2 FQNEAQ (reference sequence). V shed 5 bases and J shed 4 bases, with 12 bases lying between them. The CDR3 sequence is 15 residues long. CDR3 DNA sequence: TGTGCCAGCAGCGGCGACGGGTACGGGGCCAACGTCCTGACTTTC. Protein sequence: CASSGDGYGANVLTF.

CDR3 nucleotide sequence: TGTGCCAGCAGTGTGGCGGGACAGGGGGACCAGCCCCAGCATTTT. Its translation is CASSVAGQGDQPQHF. The chain uses TRBV25-1 and TRBJ1-5, with 11 bases aligning to TRBD1. Unmatched junction bases numbered 6, after V lost 4 bases and J lost 7 bases. CDR3 length: 15 residues. Germline CDR1 reads MGHDK; CDR2 reads SYGVNS.

A few counts support this clone. The CDR3 protein is CASSQVTGWVAFF. Here the CDR3 DNA reads TGCGCCAGCAGCCAAGTAACAGGGTGGGTAGCTTTCTTT. The chain joins TRBV4-1 to TRBJ1-1, with D possibly matching TRBD1 (6 bases). Trimming removed 1 base from V and 10 bases from J, with 13 bases in between. The germline CDR1 and CDR2 sequences are MGHRA and YSYEKL. The CDR3 totals 13 residues.

The chain recombines TRBV29-1 with TRBJ1-1; no clear D. This CDR3 has 10 residues. Germline V CDR1 and CDR2: SQVTM, ANQGSEA. V lost 2 bases and J 11 bases, leaving 9 bases between the germline ends. CDR3 in amino acids: CSVEYSRAFF. The CDR3 DNA reads as TGCAGCGTTGAATACAGTCGCGCTTTCTTT.

This rearrangement joins TRBV5-1 to TRBJ2-1, with a possible D match to TRBD2 (6 bases). The V gene lost 4 bases and the J gene lost 4 bases, with 15 bases spanning the gap. This CDR3 spans 15 amino acids. CDR1 is SGHRS, CDR2 YFSETQ, per germline. This chain's CDR3 is CASSPAGAVYNEQFF. Written as DNA, the CDR3 is TGCGCCAGCAGCCCAGCGGGTGCGGTGTACAATGAGCAGTTCTTC.

This chain uses TRBV28 with TRBJ1-2; no reliable D call. This CDR3 is 11 amino acids long. Trimming cost V 6 bases and J 4 bases, with 6 bases left between them. Per the germline V gene, CDR1 is MDHEN and CDR2 is SYDVKM. This chain's CDR3 is CASRRVYGYTF. The CDR3 DNA follows: TGTGCCAGCAGGAGGGTCTATGGCTACACCTTC.

This clone came up once. This rearrangement joins TRBV28 to TRBJ2-3; TRBD2 agrees at 9 bases. V shed 7 bases, J shed 0 bases, and the junction held 5 bases outside the gene matches. The CDR3 is 15 amino acids. Germline V gene sequence: CDR1 MDHEN, CDR2 SYDVKM. DNA for the CDR3: TGTGCCAGCACCCGAACTAGCGGGAGCACAGATACGCAGTATTTT. It translates to CASTRTSGSTDTQYF.

The chain has TRBV7-8 and TRBJ2-1; 7 bases are shared with TRBD2. The CDR3 has 15 amino acids. Losses at the gene ends were 5 bases for V and 9 bases for J; bases not matched to a gene: 13. Germline CDR1 and CDR2: SGHVS and FQNEAQ. This CDR3 is CASSPAVAGRAEQFF. The CDR3 DNA reads as TGTGCCAGCAGCCCAGCGGTGGCAGGGAGGGCTGAGCAGTTCTTC.

The chain uses TRBV9 and TRBJ1-1; D is uncertain. Trimming cost V 0 bases and J 1 base, with 7 bases left between them. The CDR3 sequence is 14 residues long. The germline CDR1 and CDR2 sequences are SGDLS and YYNGEE. Here the CDR3 reads CASSVGWQNTEAFF. DNA of the CDR3: TGTGCCAGCAGCGTAGGGTGGCAGAACACTGAAGCTTTCTTT.

The V call is TRBV12-5, the J call TRBJ2-7; the D is unclear. The CDR3 contains 11 residues. CDR1 LGHNT and CDR2 FRNRAP come from the germline V gene. The V end lost 7 bases, the J end lost 4 bases, and 8 bases lay between the germline ends. CDR3 nucleotide sequence: TGTGCTAGTGAATATCGGTACGAGCAGTACTTC. This translates into CASEYRYEQYF.

The chain links TRBV6-5 to TRBJ1-1; 7 nucleotides agree with TRBD1. With V trimmed by 3 bases and J by 1 base, 5 bases remained unmatched. The CDR3 is made up of 15 amino acids. Germline V lookup: CDR1 MNHEY, CDR2 SVGAGI. In DNA, the CDR3 is TGTGCCAGCAGTTATTCCAGGGGGAAGAACACTGAAGCTTTCTTT. Protein product: CASSYSRGKNTEAFF.

On this clone: Additional DNA sequences in this sample encode the identical CDR3. The rearrangement uses TRBV12-3 or TRBV12-4 and TRBJ1-5; D unclear. The CDR3 contains 13 residues. V lost 3 bases and J 0 bases, leaving 3 bases between the germline ends. As DNA, the CDR3 is TGTGCCAGCAGTTTCCGTAGCAATCAGCCCCAGCATTTT. Its protein is CASSFRSNQPQHF.

This clone was recorded a few times. V gene TRBV6-2 or TRBV6-3 combines with J gene TRBJ1-5; a possible D gene is TRBD1 (5 bases). Trimming cost V 0 bases and J 8 bases, with 11 bases left between them. In germline, CDR1 is MNHEY, CDR2 SVGEGT. The CDR3 consists of 14 residues. CDR3 loop: CASSYSTVEKPQHF. Written as DNA, the CDR3 is TGTGCCAGCAGTTACTCGACAGTAGAAAAGCCCCAGCATTTT.

The chain has TRBV10-2 and TRBJ2-2; 8 bases align to TRBD1. V lost 7 bases, J lost 4 bases, and 14 bases stayed unmatched. Per germline, CDR1 WSHSY and CDR2 SAAADI. The CDR3 is made up of 17 amino acids. CDR3: CASTRTGPSSGTGELFF. The CDR3 DNA sequence: TGCGCCAGCACCAGGACAGGGCCCTCCTCGGGCACCGGGGAGCTGTTTTTT.

The chain carries TRBV6-1 and TRBJ2-1, with TRBD1 matching over 7 bases. Germline trimming cut 1 base from V and 15 bases from J; bases unmatched to any gene: 6. CDR1 is MNHNS and CDR2 is SASEGT in the germline V gene. This CDR3 is 12 amino acids long. CDR3 in amino acids: CASSEEGDRRFF. CDR3 coding DNA: TGTGCCAGCAGTGAAGAGGGGGACAGAAGGTTCTTC.

There are a few counts of this clone. This sequence joins TRBV25-1 and TRBJ2-4; 8 bases are a match to TRBD1. CDR1 is MGHDK and CDR2 is SYGVNS in the germline V gene. The CDR3 loop spans 17 amino acids. Unmatched junction bases numbered 6, after V lost 2 bases and J lost 0 bases. This CDR3 is CASSEVGTGLAKNIQYF. DNA of the CDR3: TGTGCCAGCAGTGAAGTCGGGACAGGTCTAGCCAAAAACATTCAGTACTTC.

The sample holds one count of this clone. The chain employs TRBV9 and TRBJ1-3, with D tentatively TRBD1 (5 bases). Germline V CDR1 and CDR2: SGDLS, YYNGEE. The CDR3 is made up of 16 amino acids. V was shortened by 0 bases and J by 0 bases, with 10 bases between the two germline ends. The CDR3 protein is CASSVGRAHSGNTIYF. The CDR3 DNA reads TGTGCCAGCAGCGTAGGCAGGGCGCACTCTGGAAACACCATATATTTT.

The J gene is TRBJ1-1, the V gene TRBV27, with D possibly being TRBD1 (6 bases). The germline V gene encodes CDR1 MNHEY and CDR2 SMNVEV (reference sequence). The CDR3 extends over 15 amino acids. V was clipped by 5 bases and J by 1 base, with 14 bases between them. The CDR3 spells CASSRPGAGNTEAFF. Here the CDR3 DNA reads TGTGCCAGCAGTCGGCCAGGGGCGGGGAACACTGAAGCTTTCTTT.

The chain is built from TRBV7-9 and TRBJ2-7; no definite D call. Germline-derived CDR1 and CDR2 are SEHNR and FQNEAQ (reference sequence). The CDR3 extends over 12 amino acids. Trimming left V 2 bases short and J 3 bases short, with 5 bases between. The CDR3 DNA is TGTGCCAGCAGCTTACATAGCTACGAGCAGTACTTC. As protein: CASSLHSYEQYF.